This entry lists 19 T cell receptor beta chains sequenced from one sample in a study of identical twins. TCRdb reprocessed the 5' RACE reads via MiXCR and lists one record per CDR3 protein. The sample includes fewer than 450,000 distinct CDR3 sequences, about 9% of them seen just once. Specimen: naive T cells sorted from blood. These TCRs come from a woman aged 50 to 60 in good health.

This chain uses TRBV27 with TRBJ2-1, with TRBD2 as a possible D gene (6 bases). The CDR3 is made up of 14 amino acids. The germline V and J ends were trimmed by 7 bases and 4 bases, with 14 bases remaining between them. Germline V lookup: CDR1 MNHEY, CDR2 SMNVEV (reference sequence). CDR3 nucleotide sequence: TGTGCCAGCAAGGGACTTCCTTCTTACAATGAGCAGTTCTTC. This sequence encodes CASKGLPSYNEQFF.

CDR3 in DNA: TGTGCCAGCAGCCGAAGGCTCGGGGATACCGGGGAGCTGTTTTTT. Amino acids: CASSRRLGDTGELFF. The J gene is TRBJ2-2, the V gene TRBV7-2; tentative D call: TRBD2 (5 bases). V lost 5 bases, J lost 5 bases, and 15 bases lay in between. Looked up from germline, CDR1 is SGHTA and CDR2 is FQGNSA. The CDR3 spans 15 residues. The complete variable domain, with remaining parts taken from reference TRBV7-2 and TRBJ2-2, reads GAGVSQSPSNKVTEKGKDVELRCDPISGHTALYWYRQSLGQGLEFLIYFQGNSAPDKSGLPSDRFSAERTGGSVSTLTIQRTQQEDSAVYLCASSRRLGDTGELFFGEGSRLTVL.

This clonotype has a handful of counts. The rearrangement uses TRBV2 and TRBJ1-2; 10 nucleotides align to TRBD1. The trim removed 6 bases at V and 6 bases at J, leaving 4 bases unmatched. The CDR3 is 13 residues long. Germline values: CDR1 SNHLY, CDR2 FYNNEI. The CDR3 protein is CASRDRGRNGYTF. CDR3 nucleotides: TGTGCCAGCAGAGACAGGGGGCGTAATGGCTACACCTTC.

This clonotype was picked up a small number of times. This chain connects TRBV3-1 to TRBJ2-7; the D is unclear. The CDR3 extends over 12 amino acids. V was trimmed by 3 bases and J by 5 bases, leaving 8 bases between them. The germline V gene has CDR1 LGHDT and CDR2 YNNKEL (reference sequence). The CDR3 is CASSQSPNEQYF. The CDR3 DNA is TGTGCCAGCAGCCAGAGTCCCAACGAGCAGTACTTC.

This clonotype came up once. A much larger clone lies one base from this, so it may be a read error. The chain links TRBV20-1 to TRBJ2-5, with 8 nucleotides matching TRBD1. The V gene end was trimmed by 8 bases and the J gene end by 5 bases; junction bases not matched to a gene: 10. The CDR3 has 13 amino acids. CDR1 and CDR2 from the germline V gene are DFQATT and SNEGSKA (reference sequence). CDR3 in amino acids: CSTGIDRGETQYF. CDR3 sequence (DNA): TGCAGTACAGGGATCGACAGGGGTGAGACCCAGTACTTC.

This clonotype occurred once. This chain uses TRBV20-1 with TRBJ1-6; a weak D match, TRBD1 (5 bases). V lost 6 bases to trimming and J lost 7 bases, with 13 bases between them. The V gene's germline CDR1 is DFQATT and CDR2 SNEGSKA (reference sequence). This CDR3 is 13 amino acids long. The DNA for the CDR3 is TGCAGTGCCCCGGGGAGGGGCAATTCACCCCTCCACTTT. This translates into CSAPGRGNSPLHF.

This clonotype appeared a few times. This chain connects TRBV12-3 or TRBV12-4 to TRBJ2-3; 9 positions agree with TRBD2. The CDR3 loop spans 16 amino acids. With V trimmed by 5 bases and J by 1 base, 7 bases remained unmatched. The CDR3 is CASSNHRTSGTDTQYF. CDR3 bases: TGTGCCAGCAGTAACCACCGGACTAGCGGCACAGATACGCAGTATTTT.

This clonotype occurred a few times. The V call is TRBV21-1, the J call TRBJ2-5; the table's D call, TRBD1, was not checked against the DNA. TRBV21-1 is a recognized pseudogene. This CDR3 is 14 amino acids long. The CDR3 loop reads CASSEGTGQETQYF. Here the CDR3 DNA reads TGTGCCAGCTCCGAAGGGACAGGCCAAGAGACCCAGTACTTC.

This clonotype has just a few counts. The J gene is TRBJ2-7, the V gene TRBV20-1, with a weak D call TRBD1 (6 bases). V was cut by 2 bases and J by 6 bases, with 8 bases left in between. CDR3 size: 11 residues. From germline, CDR1 is DFQATT and CDR2 SNEGSKA (reference sequence). CDR3 protein: CSARRGSEQYF. The CDR3, as DNA: TGCAGTGCTAGAAGGGGGTCCGAGCAGTACTTC.

This clonotype is a singleton in its sample. The chain is built from TRBV4-1 and TRBJ1-1; D gene unclear. V dropped 0 bases and J dropped 1 base, with 12 bases sitting between them. This CDR3 comprises 16 residues. Germline CDR1 and CDR2: MGHRA and YSYEKL. CDR3 sequence (DNA): TGCGCCAGCAGCCAAGATTGGGGAGGCTGGAACACTGAAGCTTTCTTT. Translated: CASSQDWGGWNTEAFF.

This clonotype was picked up many times. This sequence joins TRBV4-2 and TRBJ2-1, with D tentatively TRBD2 (6 bases). The germline gives CDR1 LGHNA, CDR2 YNFKEQ. V gave up 1 base and J gave up 0 bases, with 13 bases separating them. This CDR3 has 17 amino acids. This chain's CDR3 is CASSQGALGGSYNEQFF. The DNA of the CDR3 is TGTGCCAGCAGCCAAGGGGCCCTGGGGGGCTCCTACAATGAGCAGTTCTTC.

This clonotype was counted between two and nine times. The V and J genes are TRBV13 and TRBJ1-5, with D maybe TRBD1 (5 bases). The CDR3 extends over 13 amino acids. V was shortened by 3 bases and J by 5 bases, with 8 bases between the two germline ends. Germline lookup yields CDR1 PRHDT and CDR2 FYEKMQ (reference sequence). CDR3 residues: CASSFWGDQPQHF. CDR3 in DNA: TGTGCCAGCAGCTTTTGGGGGGATCAGCCCCAGCATTTT.

As regards this clonotype: A much bigger clone sits one base away, suggesting this may be a read error. CDR3 loop: CASSPQGGDEQFF. The CDR3 DNA follows: TGTGCCAGCAGTCCCCAGGGAGGCGATGAGCAGTTCTTC. The chain has TRBV25-1 and TRBJ2-1; the D gene is possibly TRBD2 (6 bases). Deletions cut 5 bases from V and 8 bases from J, with 13 bases between. Germline CDR1 reads MGHDK; CDR2 reads SYGVNS. The CDR3 is 13 amino acids.

This clonotype was counted only a few times. V is TRBV20-1 and J is TRBJ2-5, with TRBD2 as a possible D gene (6 bases). From germline, CDR1 is DFQATT and CDR2 SNEGSKA (reference sequence). CDR3 size: 14 residues. The V end was cut by 5 bases, the J end by 4 bases, with 17 bases between. CDR3 DNA sequence: TGCAGTGCTTGGGACTTCAACCTTGGAGAGACCCAGTACTTC. Its translation is CSAWDFNLGETQYF.

This clonotype has more than one count but fewer than ten. The genes are TRBV6-6 and TRBJ1-3; D ambiguous. Trimming left V 6 bases short and J 1 base short, with 10 bases between. This CDR3 has 14 residues. Germline-derived CDR1 and CDR2 are MNHNY and SVGAGI (reference sequence). The CDR3 nucleotides read TGTGCCAGCAGGCCGCCCCTATCTGGAAACACCATATATTTT. Its protein is CASRPPLSGNTIYF.

The chain links TRBV13 to TRBJ2-4; 9 nucleotides agree with TRBD2. Trimming took 1 base from V and 1 from J; bases not matched to a gene: 5. The CDR3 consists of 17 residues. Germline V gene sequence: CDR1 PRHDT, CDR2 FYEKMQ (reference sequence). The CDR3: CASSLDPAGGAKNIQYF. The DNA of the CDR3 is TGTGCCAGCAGCTTAGATCCAGCGGGGGGTGCCAAAAACATTCAGTACTTC.

This clonotype turned up a few times. The chain employs TRBV4-1 and TRBJ1-6; the D is unclear. Germline-derived CDR1 and CDR2 are MGHRA and YSYEKL. CDR3 length equals 16 residues. The V end lost 2 bases, the J end lost 0 bases, and 8 bases lay between the germline ends. CDR3 loop: CASSQIQRSYNSPLHF. The DNA for the CDR3 is TGCGCCAGCAGCCAAATACAACGCTCCTATAATTCACCCCTCCACTTT.

In its sample, this clonotype was seen a few times. The chain uses TRBV27 and TRBJ2-7; D unclear. The germline V gene encodes CDR1 MNHEY and CDR2 SMNVEV (reference sequence). V lost 3 bases and J 2 bases, leaving 11 bases between the germline ends. The CDR3 runs to 14 residues. Written as DNA, the CDR3 is TGTGCCAGCAGTTTTGTCAGCAGACCCTACGAGCAGTACGTC. Translating gives CASSFVSRPYEQYV.

The V call is TRBV20-1, the J call TRBJ2-1; D is possibly TRBD1 (6 bases). The CDR3 consists of 15 residues. Germline-derived CDR1 and CDR2 are DFQATT and SNEGSKA (reference sequence). V was shortened by 0 bases and J by 2 bases, with 11 bases between the two germline ends. The CDR3 region is CSARDRSGAYNEQFF. The CDR3 DNA is TGCAGTGCTAGAGATCGTTCAGGGGCCTACAATGAGCAGTTCTTC.